Below, 25 T cell receptor beta chains from the same sample are listed, as sequenced in a study of T cells after yellow fever vaccination. TCRdb passed the 5' RACE reads through MiXCR, listing each CDR3 protein once. This sample has around 500,000 distinct CDR3 sequences, with just over 20% found just once. The specimen was PBMCs, collected approximately 22 days after the first yellow fever vaccination. These receptors originate from a young man who received the YFV17D yellow fever vaccine.

This clonotype was counted only a few times. The chain carries TRBV20-1 and TRBJ1-1; TRBD1 matches 7 bases. CDR1 is DFQATT and CDR2 is SNEGSKA in the germline V gene (reference sequence). With V trimmed by 6 bases and J by 0 bases, 7 bases remained unmatched. The CDR3 sequence is 14 residues long. The CDR3 loop reads CSAEAGGLNTEAFF. The CDR3 DNA sequence: TGCAGTGCGGAAGCAGGGGGATTGAACACTGAAGCTTTCTTT.

This clonotype was recorded at least ten times. CDR3 sequence (DNA): TGTGCCAGCAGCTTAGGTTCCAGGGGCGGTGGTCAGCCCCAGCATTTT. Translating it yields CASSLGSRGGGQPQHF. J is TRBJ1-5 and V is TRBV7-2; D is perhaps TRBD1 (6 bases). V shed 1 base and J shed 6 bases, with 16 bases lying between them. There are 16 residues in the CDR3. Germline-derived CDR1 and CDR2 are SGHTA and FQGNSA.

This clonotype was seen only a few times. V usage is TRBV6-2 or TRBV6-3 and J usage is TRBJ2-3, with D maybe TRBD1 (7 bases). Per germline, CDR1 MNHEY and CDR2 SVGEGT. Trimming took off 2 bases at V and 1 base at J, with 16 bases between the two ends. The CDR3 is 17 amino acids. CDR3 coding DNA: TGTGCCAGCAGTTACCGACAGGGAGGCTACGGCACAGATACGCAGTATTTT. It yields the protein CASSYRQGGYGTDTQYF.

The rearrangement joins TRBV5-1 to TRBJ2-5; D unclear. V was clipped by 4 bases and J by 6 bases, with 13 bases between them. Per germline, CDR1 SGHRS and CDR2 YFSETQ. CDR3 length: 13 amino acids. In nucleotides, the CDR3 is TGCGCCAGCAGCAGAAACCTAGAGAAGACCCAGTACTTC. It translates to CASSRNLEKTQYF.

This clonotype was seen many times. The chain joins TRBV15 to TRBJ1-2, with D unresolved. Germline CDR1 reads LNHNV; CDR2 reads YYDKDF (reference sequence). The length of the CDR3 is 13 residues. With 4 bases removed from V and 2 bases from J, the gap between germline ends came to 8 bases. In DNA form, the CDR3 reads TGTGCCACCAGCACCGCCGAGAACTATGGCTACACCTTC. Translating gives CATSTAENYGYTF.

This clonotype was recorded a few times. This sequence joins TRBV6-1 and TRBJ1-3, with TRBD1 as a possible D gene (6 bases). CDR3 size: 16 residues. Trimming took 6 bases from V and 0 from J, leaving 15 bases between them. CDR1 and CDR2 (germline): MNHNS, SASEGT. Written as DNA, the CDR3 is TGTGCCAGCAGCCGAACCCCGGGACACTCTGGAAACACCATATATTTT. Protein sequence: CASSRTPGHSGNTIYF.

The chain couples TRBV5-1 to TRBJ1-4; 9 bases align to TRBD1. Germline CDR1 is SGHRS and CDR2 is YFSETQ. CDR3 length equals 15 residues. With 4 bases clipped from V and 5 bases from J, the junction kept 6 bases outside the gene matches. CDR3 bases: TGCGCCAGCAGCCCACCCGGGACAGGGAATGAAAAACTGTTTTTT. It codes for CASSPPGTGNEKLFF.

The chain employs TRBV7-9 and TRBJ1-5; weak D call: TRBD1 (6 bases). Germline values: CDR1 SEHNR, CDR2 FQNEAQ (reference sequence). Trimming pared 5 bases from V and 6 bases from J, leaving 17 bases between. The length of the CDR3 is 15 residues. CDR3 protein: CASSPQSGGSQPQHF. In nucleotides, the CDR3 is TGTGCCAGCAGCCCCCAGTCCGGGGGCAGTCAGCCCCAGCATTTT.

This clonotype was seen more than once but under ten times. This chain links TRBV7-2 with TRBJ2-7; 11 bases map to TRBD1. The germline V gene has CDR1 SGHTA and CDR2 FQGNSA. The CDR3 is 15 amino acids. V lost 1 base and J lost 5; bases outside the gene matches: 4. CDR3 loop: CASSLGPGQGDEQYV. CDR3 DNA sequence: TGTGCCAGCAGCTTAGGGCCGGGACAGGGGGACGAGCAGTACGTC.

The chain employs TRBV6-2 or TRBV6-3 and TRBJ2-1; 12 positions agree with TRBD1. Germline loops: CDR1 MNHEY, CDR2 SVGEGT. There are 14 residues in the CDR3. The V gene end was trimmed by 5 bases and the J gene end by 8 bases; junction bases not matched to a gene: 4. The CDR3 DNA follows: TGTGCCAGCAGTGGCGGGACAGGGGGCTATGAGCAGTTCTTC. This encodes CASSGGTGGYEQFF.

The chain recombines TRBV14 with TRBJ2-3; TRBD1 aligns across 10 bases. The V and J ends lost 5 bases and 2 bases, in that order; junction bases with no gene match: 4. This CDR3 is 15 amino acids long. CDR1 and CDR2 (germline): SGHDN, FVKESK. This CDR3 reads CASSWTGGYTDTQYF. The CDR3 region has the DNA TGTGCCAGCAGCTGGACAGGGGGATACACAGATACGCAGTATTTT.

The chain is built from TRBV20-1 and TRBJ2-5, with D unclear. From germline, CDR1 is DFQATT and CDR2 SNEGSKA (reference sequence). This CDR3 region has 15 residues. Trimming pared 0 bases from V and 2 bases from J, leaving 13 bases between. The CDR3 coding sequence is TGCAGTGCTAGAGATCCCCGCGGCTCGCAAGAGACCCAGTACTTC. Its protein product is CSARDPRGSQETQYF.

The genes are TRBV3-1 and TRBJ1-2; D perhaps matches TRBD1 (5 bases). The germline V gene has CDR1 LGHDT and CDR2 YNNKEL (reference sequence). V lost 0 bases and J 8 bases, leaving 13 bases between the germline ends. CDR3 length: 14 residues. In DNA, the CDR3 is TGTGCCAGCAGCCAAGATCGCGGGGGAAACGGCTACACCTTC. Translation: CASSQDRGGNGYTF. Supplemented by reference TRBV3-1 and TRBJ1-2, the full variable domain reads DTAVSQTPKYLVTQMGNDKSIKCEQNLGHDTMYWYKQDSKKFLKIMFSYNNKELIINETVPNRFSPKSPDKAHLNLHINSLELGDSAVYFCASSQDRGGNGYTFGSGTRLTVV.

V gene TRBV20-1 combines with J gene TRBJ2-2; 8 bases fit TRBD2. This CDR3 is built from 15 residues. CDR1 and CDR2 (germline): DFQATT, SNEGSKA (reference sequence). The V segment lost 2 bases and the J segment 2 bases; nucleotides outside the gene matches: 4. The CDR3 bases are TGCAGTGCTAGAACCCGGGGGGGCAACACCGGGGAGCTGTTTTTT. Its protein is CSARTRGGNTGELFF.

The chain joins TRBV5-1 to TRBJ2-3, with 8 nucleotides matching TRBD2. V dropped 2 bases and J dropped 0; count of bases not matched to a gene: 5. CDR1 and CDR2 from the germline V gene are SGHRS and YFSETQ. The CDR3 length is 16 residues. CDR3 DNA: TGCGCCAGCAGCTTTTGGGCTAGCGGGAGCACAGATACGCAGTATTTT. This encodes CASSFWASGSTDTQYF.

This clonotype was detected a few times. V is TRBV20-1 and J is TRBJ1-6; TRBD1 is a possible D gene (5 bases). The CDR3 totals 16 residues. Trimming pared 0 bases from V and 5 bases from J, leaving 14 bases between. Germline values: CDR1 DFQATT, CDR2 SNEGSKA (reference sequence). The CDR3 is CSAREHDSAHNSPLHF. The CDR3 nucleotides are TGCAGTGCTAGAGAGCATGACAGCGCCCATAATTCACCCCTCCACTTT.

This clonotype was detected a few times. The V gene is TRBV5-6, the J gene TRBJ1-2, with D possibly TRBD1 on 5 matching bases. The germline gives CDR1 SGHDT, CDR2 YYEEEE. The CDR3 has 14 amino acids. Trimming cost V 4 bases and J 5 bases, with 15 bases left between them. The CDR3 DNA is TGTGCCAGCAGCGACCGGGGCCGGAAATATGGCTACACCTTC. Translated, it gives CASSDRGRKYGYTF.

This sequence joins TRBV6-1 and TRBJ2-2; tentative D call: TRBD2 (6 bases). CDR3 length equals 14 residues. Per germline, CDR1 MNHNS and CDR2 SASEGT. Trimming shortened V by 7 bases and J by 7 bases, and 16 bases separated the two germline ends. CDR3 sequence (DNA): TGTGCCAGCACGTCGGGGGTCCCCGGCGGGGAGCTGTTTTTT. As protein: CASTSGVPGGELFF.

The chain links TRBV7-2 to TRBJ1-3; D gene uncertain. V was pared by 5 bases and J by 2 bases, with 10 bases between. Germline values: CDR1 SGHTA, CDR2 FQGNSA. This CDR3 region has 14 residues. The CDR3 protein is CASSRDTPGNTIYF. The CDR3 bases are TGTGCCAGCAGCCGCGACACCCCTGGAAACACCATATATTTT.

The rearrangement uses TRBV6-5 and TRBJ1-6, with TRBD1 as a possible D gene (6 bases). Trimming took off 2 bases at V and 4 bases at J, with 15 bases between the two ends. Germline V gene data show CDR1 as MNHEY and CDR2 as SVGAGI. The CDR3 length is 17 residues. This chain's CDR3 is CASSYGGPAQYNSPLHF. CDR3 nucleotides: TGTGCCAGCAGTTACGGGGGGCCAGCACAGTATAATTCACCCCTCCACTTT.

This clonotype was detected a few times. The V gene is TRBV5-1, the J gene TRBJ1-1; D unresolved. The germline V gene has CDR1 SGHRS and CDR2 YFSETQ. The CDR3 is 14 residues long. Trimming removed 0 bases at V and 5 bases at J, with 11 bases between. The CDR3 here is CASSLDGVETEAFF. The CDR3 nucleotides are TGCGCCAGCAGCTTGGATGGGGTTGAAACTGAAGCTTTCTTT.

This chain connects TRBV7-3 to TRBJ2-5, with TRBD2 matching over 10 bases. Trimming removed 5 bases from V and 0 bases from J; junction bases left unmatched: 3. CDR3 length: 15 amino acids. From germline, CDR1 is SGHTA and CDR2 FQGTGA. CDR3 protein: CASSLAGVDQETQYF. CDR3 DNA sequence: TGTGCCAGCAGCCTAGCGGGGGTGGACCAAGAGACCCAGTACTTC.

V and J are TRBV6-2 or TRBV6-3 and TRBJ1-2; D gene ambiguous. The CDR3 is made up of 16 amino acids. V was cut by 2 bases and J by 4 bases, with 17 bases left in between. Germline V gives CDR1 MNHEY, CDR2 SVGEGT. The CDR3 DNA sequence: TGTGCCAGCAGTTACCTCCGGACGGGAGGTGGCTATGGCTACACCTTC. Amino acid sequence: CASSYLRTGGGYGYTF.

This clonotype was seen more than once but under ten times. This chain joins TRBV7-9 and TRBJ2-1; D unresolved. Germline V gives CDR1 SEHNR, CDR2 FQNEAQ (reference sequence). With 5 bases removed from V and 7 bases from J, the gap between germline ends came to 12 bases. CDR3 size: 13 residues. CDR3 sequence: CASSLHGRNEQFF. CDR3 sequence (DNA): TGTGCCAGCAGCCTTCACGGACGGAATGAGCAGTTCTTC.

In its sample, this clonotype was seen many times. V is TRBV5-1 and J is TRBJ2-2; D not certain. Between the trimmed V and J ends, which lost 2 bases and 1 base, there was a span of 9 bases. The germline V gene has CDR1 SGHRS and CDR2 YFSETQ. The length of the CDR3 is 15 residues. CDR3 loop: CASSFHELNTGELFF. Here the CDR3 DNA reads TGCGCCAGCAGCTTTCATGAACTGAACACCGGGGAGCTGTTTTTT.